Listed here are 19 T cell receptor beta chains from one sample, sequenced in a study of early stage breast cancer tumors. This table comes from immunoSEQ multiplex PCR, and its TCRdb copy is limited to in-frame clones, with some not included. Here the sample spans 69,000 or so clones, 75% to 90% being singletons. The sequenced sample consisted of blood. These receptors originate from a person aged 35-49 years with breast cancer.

The CDR3 region is CAISPGGRGHEQFF. The CDR3 DNA sequence: TGTGCCATCTCCCCTGGGGGGAGGGGACATGAGCAGTTCTTC. This chain connects TRBV6-1 to TRBJ2-1; 7 bases fit TRBD2. V lost 10 bases to trimming and J lost 8 bases; unmatched junction nucleotides: 14. The germline CDR1 and CDR2 sequences are MNHNS and SASEGT. The CDR3 length is 14 residues.

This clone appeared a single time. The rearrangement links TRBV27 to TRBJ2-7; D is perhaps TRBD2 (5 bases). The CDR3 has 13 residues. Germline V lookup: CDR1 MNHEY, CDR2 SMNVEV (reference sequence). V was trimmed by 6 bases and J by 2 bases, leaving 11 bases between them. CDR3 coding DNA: TGTGCCAGCAGGGCGAGCGGCGCCTACGAGCAGTACTTC. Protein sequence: CASRASGAYEQYF.

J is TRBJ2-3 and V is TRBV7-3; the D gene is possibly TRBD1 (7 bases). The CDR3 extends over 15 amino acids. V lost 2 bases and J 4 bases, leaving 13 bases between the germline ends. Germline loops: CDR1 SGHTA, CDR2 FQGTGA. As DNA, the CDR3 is TGTGCCAGCAGCTTACAGGGGGGAATGGCAGATACGCAGTATTTT. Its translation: CASSLQGGMADTQYF.

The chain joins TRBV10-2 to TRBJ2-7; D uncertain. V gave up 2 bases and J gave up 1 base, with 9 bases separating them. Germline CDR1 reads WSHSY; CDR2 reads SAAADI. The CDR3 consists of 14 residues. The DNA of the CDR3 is TGCGCCAGCAGTGAGACGGACGGATCCTACGAGCAGTACTTC. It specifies CASSETDGSYEQYF.

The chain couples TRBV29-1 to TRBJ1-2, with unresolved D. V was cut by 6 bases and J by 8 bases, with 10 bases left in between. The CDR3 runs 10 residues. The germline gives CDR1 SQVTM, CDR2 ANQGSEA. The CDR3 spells CSVELGGYTF. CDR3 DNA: TGCAGCGTGGAATTGGGGGGCTACACCTTC.

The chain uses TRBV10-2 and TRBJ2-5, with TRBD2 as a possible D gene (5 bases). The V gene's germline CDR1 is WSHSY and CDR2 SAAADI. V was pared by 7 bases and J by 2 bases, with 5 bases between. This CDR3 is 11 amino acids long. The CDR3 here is CASKRQETQYF. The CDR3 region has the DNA TGCGCCAGCAAGCGGCAAGAGACCCAGTACTTC.

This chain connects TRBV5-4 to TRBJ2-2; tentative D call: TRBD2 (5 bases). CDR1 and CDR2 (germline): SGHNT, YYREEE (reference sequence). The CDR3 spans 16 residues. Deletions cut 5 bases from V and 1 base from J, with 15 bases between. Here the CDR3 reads CASSSLNGLNTGELFF. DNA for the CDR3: TGTGCCAGCAGTTCGTTGAACGGACTGAACACCGGGGAGCTGTTTTTT.

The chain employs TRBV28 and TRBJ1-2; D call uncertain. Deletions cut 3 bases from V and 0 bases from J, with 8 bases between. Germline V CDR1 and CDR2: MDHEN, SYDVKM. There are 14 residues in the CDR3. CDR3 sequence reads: CASSFHGANYGYTF. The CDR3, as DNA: TGTGCCAGCAGTTTCCACGGTGCTAACTATGGCTACACCTTC.

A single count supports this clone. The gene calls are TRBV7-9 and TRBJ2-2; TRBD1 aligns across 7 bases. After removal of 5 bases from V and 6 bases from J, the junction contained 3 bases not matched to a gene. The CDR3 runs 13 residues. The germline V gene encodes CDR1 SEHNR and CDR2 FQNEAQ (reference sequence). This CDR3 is CASSPQGAGELFF. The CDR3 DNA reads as TGTGCCAGCAGCCCGCAGGGGGCCGGGGAGCTGTTTTTT.

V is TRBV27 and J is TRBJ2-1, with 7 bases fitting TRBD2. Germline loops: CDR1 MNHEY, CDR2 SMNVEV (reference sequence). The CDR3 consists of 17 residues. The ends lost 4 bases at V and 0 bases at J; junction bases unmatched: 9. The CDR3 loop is CASSSVPTSVSYNEQFF. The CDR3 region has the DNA TGTGCCAGCAGTTCCGTACCTACTAGCGTCTCCTACAATGAGCAGTTCTTC.

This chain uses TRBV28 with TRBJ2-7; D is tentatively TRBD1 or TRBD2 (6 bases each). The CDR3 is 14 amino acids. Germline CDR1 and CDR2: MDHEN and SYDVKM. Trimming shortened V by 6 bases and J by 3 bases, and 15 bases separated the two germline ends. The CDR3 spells CASRGPGGLYEQYF. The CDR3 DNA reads TGTGCCAGCAGGGGGCCTGGGGGGCTCTACGAGCAGTACTTC.

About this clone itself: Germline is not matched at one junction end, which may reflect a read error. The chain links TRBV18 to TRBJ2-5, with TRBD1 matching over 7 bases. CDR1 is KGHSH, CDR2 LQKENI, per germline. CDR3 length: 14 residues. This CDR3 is CASSPRTGQETQYF. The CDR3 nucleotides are TGTGCCAGCTCTCCACGGACAGGACAAGAGACCCAGTACTTC.

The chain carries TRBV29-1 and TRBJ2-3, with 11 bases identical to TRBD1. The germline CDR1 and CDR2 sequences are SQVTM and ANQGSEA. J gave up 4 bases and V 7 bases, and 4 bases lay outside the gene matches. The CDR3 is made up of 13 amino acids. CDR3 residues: CSERDRGADTQYF. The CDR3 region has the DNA TGCAGCGAAAGGGACAGGGGGGCAGATACGCAGTATTTT.

The CDR3 loop is CASSQDLNTQYF. The DNA of the CDR3 is TGTGCCAGCAGCCAAGATCTAAATACGCAGTATTTT. The chain is built from TRBV4-2 and TRBJ2-3, with D hard to call. Germline CDR1 LGHNA, CDR2 YNFKEQ. Trimming shortened V by 0 bases and J by 7 bases, and 5 bases separated the two germline ends. The CDR3 has 12 residues.

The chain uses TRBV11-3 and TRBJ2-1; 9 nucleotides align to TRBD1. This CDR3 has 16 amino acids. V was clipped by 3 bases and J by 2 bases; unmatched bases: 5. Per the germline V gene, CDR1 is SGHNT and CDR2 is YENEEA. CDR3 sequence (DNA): TGTGCCAGCAGCTTTGGGACAGGGCGTACCTACAATGAGCAGTTCTTC. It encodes CASSFGTGRTYNEQFF. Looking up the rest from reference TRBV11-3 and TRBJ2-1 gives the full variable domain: EAGVVQSPRYKIIEKKQPVAFWCNPISGHNTLYWYLQNLGQGPELLIRYENEEAVDDSQLPKDRFSAERLKGVDSTLKIQPAELGDSAVYLCASSFGTGRTYNEQFFGPGTRLTVL.

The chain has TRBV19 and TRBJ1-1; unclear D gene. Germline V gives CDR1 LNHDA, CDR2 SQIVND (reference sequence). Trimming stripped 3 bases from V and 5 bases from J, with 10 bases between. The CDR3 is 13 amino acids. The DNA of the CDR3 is TGTGCCAGTAGTATGTACGGACGGACTGAAGCTTTCTTT. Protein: CASSMYGRTEAFF.

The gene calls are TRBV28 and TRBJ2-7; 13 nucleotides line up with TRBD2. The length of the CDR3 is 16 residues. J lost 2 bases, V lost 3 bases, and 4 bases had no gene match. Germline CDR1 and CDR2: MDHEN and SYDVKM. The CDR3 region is CASSLGLAGPPYEQYF. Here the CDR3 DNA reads TGTGCCAGCAGTTTGGGACTAGCGGGACCACCCTACGAGCAGTACTTC.

The CDR3 spells CASSIQPWNGELFF. The CDR3 DNA reads TGTGCCAGTAGTATCCAGCCCTGGAACGGGGAGCTGTTTTTT. This chain uses TRBV19 with TRBJ2-2; no clear D. The CDR3 has 14 amino acids. Germline V gene data show CDR1 as LNHDA and CDR2 as SQIVND (reference sequence). Trimming pared 3 bases from V and 7 bases from J, leaving 12 bases between.

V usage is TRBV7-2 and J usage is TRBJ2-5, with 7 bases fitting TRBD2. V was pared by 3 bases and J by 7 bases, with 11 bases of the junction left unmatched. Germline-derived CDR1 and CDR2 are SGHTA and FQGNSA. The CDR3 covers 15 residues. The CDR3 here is CASSFLGAGPRTQYF. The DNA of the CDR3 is TGTGCCAGCAGCTTCCTTGGAGCGGGGCCGCGGACCCAGTACTTC.